Each of the 7 T cell receptor beta chains below was sequenced from the same sample in a study of T cell repertoires in aging, cancer and after chemotherapy. TRB rearrangements spanning V, D and J were amplified using mixed TRB-A/B primers. TCRdb processed the multiplex PCR reads anew with MiXCR; each CDR3 protein has one entry. The table lists about 5,800 distinct CDR3 sequences, roughly a quarter of them singletons. The template was genomic DNA from peripheral blood, not RNA. The source material was blood. The source is a human donor with a blood cancer.

The chain links TRBV15 to TRBJ1-2; tentative D call: TRBD1 (5 bases). Germline CDR1 and CDR2: LNHNV and YYDKDF (reference sequence). The CDR3 consists of 15 residues. V lost 0 bases and J lost 7, with 15 bases in between. CDR3 residues: CATSREVAGAGGYTF. The CDR3 DNA is TGTGCCACCAGCAGAGAGGTCGCCGGGGCGGGTGGCTACACCTTC.

This clonotype was counted only a few times. The rearrangement joins TRBV5-6 to TRBJ1-1, with D possibly matching TRBD1 (5 bases). V lost 4 bases to trimming and J lost 1 base, with 11 bases between them. The CDR3 runs 14 residues. Germline V CDR1 and CDR2: SGHDT, YYEEEE. This CDR3 is CASSRTGRNTEAFF. The CDR3 DNA is TGTGCCAGCAGCCGTACAGGACGGAACACTGAAGCTTTCTTT. The full variable domain, in which reference TRBV5-6 and TRBJ1-1 provide the parts outside the CDR3, is DAGVTQSPTHLIKTRGQQVTLRCSPKSGHDTVSWYQQALGQGPQFIFQYYEEEERQRGNFPDRFSGHQFPNYSSELNVNALLLGDSALYLCASSRTGRNTEAFFGQGTRLTVV.

By share of the sample, this clonotype is medium-sized. The rearrangement joins TRBV18 to TRBJ1-2; 8 positions match TRBD1. CDR1 is KGHSH and CDR2 is LQKENI in the germline V gene. Germline trimming cut 3 bases from V and 7 bases from J; bases unmatched to any gene: 10. The CDR3 contains 15 residues. The CDR3 loop is CASSPGQVASSGYTF. As DNA, the CDR3 is TGTGCCAGCTCACCGGGACAGGTTGCCAGCTCTGGCTACACCTTC.

This clonotype was detected a few times. CDR3 in amino acids: CASSYLPNTEAFF. The DNA of the CDR3 is TGTGCCAGCAGTTACCTGCCGAACACTGAAGCTTTCTTT. The chain recombines TRBV6-5 with TRBJ1-1, with D uncertain. Looked up from germline, CDR1 is MNHEY and CDR2 is SVGAGI. The CDR3 is made up of 13 amino acids. V gave up 2 bases and J gave up 1 base, with 5 bases separating them.

In this sample, this clonotype is medium-sized. The chain carries TRBV6-2 or TRBV6-3 and TRBJ2-1; 7 positions agree with TRBD1. Germline assignment: CDR1 MNHEY and CDR2 SVGEGT. The CDR3 totals 11 residues. The J segment lost 8 bases and the V segment lost 5 bases, leaving 0 bases of the junction unmatched. The CDR3 nucleotides are TGTGCCAGCAGTACAGGGGATGAGCAGTTCTTC. It translates to CASSTGDEQFF.

The chain combines TRBV7-2 with TRBJ1-5, with D unresolved. Trimming removed 1 base at V and 0 bases at J, with 10 bases between. Germline-derived CDR1 and CDR2 are SGHTA and FQGNSA. The CDR3 length is 16 residues. CDR3 protein: CASSLGPAYSNQPQHF. The CDR3 bases are TGTGCCAGCAGCTTAGGGCCAGCGTATAGCAATCAGCCCCAGCATTTT.

This clonotype is termed medium-sized. This chain joins TRBV19 and TRBJ2-7; the D is unclear. The CDR3 loop spans 13 amino acids. V lost 3 bases, J lost 7 bases, and 13 bases lay in between. From germline, CDR1 is LNHDA and CDR2 SQIVND (reference sequence). This CDR3 is CASSINIASEQYF. CDR3 coding DNA: TGTGCCAGTAGTATTAACATAGCTAGTGAGCAGTACTTC.